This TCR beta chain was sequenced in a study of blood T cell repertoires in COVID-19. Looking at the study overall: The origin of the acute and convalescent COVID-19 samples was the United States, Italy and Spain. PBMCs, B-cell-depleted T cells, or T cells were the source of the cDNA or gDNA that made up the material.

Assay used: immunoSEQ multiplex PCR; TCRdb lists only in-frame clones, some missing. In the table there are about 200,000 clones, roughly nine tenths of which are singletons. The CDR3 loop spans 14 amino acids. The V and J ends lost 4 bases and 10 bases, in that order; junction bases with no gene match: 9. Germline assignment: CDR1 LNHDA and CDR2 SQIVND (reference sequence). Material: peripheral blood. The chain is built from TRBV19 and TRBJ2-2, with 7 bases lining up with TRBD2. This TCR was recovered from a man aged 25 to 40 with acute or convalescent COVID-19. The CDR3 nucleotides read TGTGCCAGTAGTAGCGGGACTATCCAGTTGGAGCTGTTTTTT. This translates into CASSSGTIQLELFF.